This paragraph covers one T cell receptor (beta chain) sequence. This entry belongs to a study of blood T cell repertoires in COVID-19. Germline-derived CDR1 and CDR2 are SGHRS and YFSETQ. The CDR3 is made up of 16 amino acids. The ends lost 6 bases at V and 0 bases at J; junction bases unmatched: 8. How the authors handled the data: Reference gene primer amplification in the assay estimated nucleated cell counts. Here immunoSEQ multiplex PCR was the method, and the copy in TCRdb shows in-frame clones only, minus some. The V and J calls and clone size were taken over from that table, and D and trimming were inferred from the DNA. The data contain tens of thousands of clones, over 60% of them seen just once; the ten biggest clones take up about half.

The receptor was derived from a human donor in a cohort sampled during active COVID-19. This rearrangement joins TRBV5-1 to TRBJ1-4, with 7 bases lining up with TRBD1. The sample consisted of peripheral blood. Here the CDR3 DNA reads TGCGCCAGCAAAGGAACGGGGACAGCAACTAATGAAAAACTGTTTTTT. This encodes CASKGTGTATNEKLFF.